These 20 T cell receptor beta chains came from one sample sequenced in a study of blood T cell repertoires in COVID-19. Method: immunoSEQ multiplex PCR; TCRdb's copy keeps in-frame clones and lacks some. The data show over 150,000 clones, roughly 78% seen once. Input material: peripheral blood. These receptors originate from a man aged 80 or over with acute or convalescent COVID-19.

At least ten counts were recorded for this clone. The rearrangement links TRBV4-1 to TRBJ1-6; 8 bases match TRBD1. The length of the CDR3 is 17 residues. V was pared by 1 base and J by 7 bases, with 9 bases of the junction left unmatched. Looked up from germline, CDR1 is MGHRA and CDR2 is YSYEKL. Here the CDR3 DNA reads TGCGCCAGCAGCCAAGGCTGGGGTGGACAGGGAAATTCACCCCTCCACTTT. Translated, it gives CASSQGWGGQGNSPLHF.

J is TRBJ2-1 and V is TRBV7-2; 8 bases match TRBD2. V trimming: 5 bases; J trimming: 5 bases; junction bases outside the gene matches: 11. The CDR3 runs to 16 residues. Germline CDR1 is SGHTA and CDR2 is FQGNSA. The CDR3 region has the DNA TGTGCCAGCAGCCGTATTGGCGGGGGGTTCCACAATGAGCAGTTCTTC. Protein sequence: CASSRIGGGFHNEQFF.

This chain links TRBV28 with TRBJ1-1; D might be TRBD1 (5 bases). CDR1 and CDR2 from the germline V gene are MDHEN and SYDVKM. Trimming removed 1 base at V and 7 bases at J, with 13 bases between. The CDR3 consists of 14 residues. The CDR3 protein is CASSLLGAGFEAFF. CDR3 nucleotide sequence: TGTGCCAGCAGTTTATTAGGGGCAGGGTTTGAAGCTTTCTTT. Filled out from reference TRBV28 and TRBJ1-1, the complete variable domain reads DVKVTQSSRYLVKRTGEKVFLECVQDMDHENMFWYRQDPGLGLRLIYFSYDVKMKEKGDIPEGYSVSREKKERFSLILESASTNQTSMYLCASSLLGAGFEAFFGQGTRLTVV.

This rearrangement joins TRBV29-1 to TRBJ1-1; a possible D gene is TRBD1 (5 bases). CDR3 size: 13 residues. V lost 5 bases, J lost 4 bases, and 14 bases lay in between. CDR1 and CDR2 from the germline V gene are SQVTM and ANQGSEA. CDR3 in amino acids: CSVKAGPGTEAFF. In nucleotides, the CDR3 is TGCAGCGTTAAGGCAGGGCCCGGCACTGAAGCTTTCTTT.

The genes are TRBV18 and TRBJ1-3; D may be TRBD1 (6 bases). V was trimmed by 3 bases and J by 3 bases, leaving 15 bases between them. In germline, CDR1 is KGHSH, CDR2 LQKENI. This CDR3 has 16 residues. The chain's CDR3 is CASSPGGGADGNTIYF. The CDR3 DNA follows: TGTGCCAGCTCACCGGGCGGGGGCGCGGATGGAAACACCATATATTTT. The full variable domain, its missing parts supplied by reference TRBV18 and TRBJ1-3, is NAGVMQNPRHLVRRRGQEARLRCSPMKGHSHVYWYRQLPEEGLKFMVYLQKENIIDESGMPKERFSAEFPKEGPSILRIQQVVRGDSAAYFCASSPGGGADGNTIYFGEGSWLTVV.

This rearrangement joins TRBV4-2 to TRBJ2-2; 8 bases match TRBD2. Germline V CDR1 and CDR2: LGHNA, YNFKEQ. Trimming cost V 4 bases and J 6 bases; bases outside gene matches: 16. This CDR3 comprises 18 residues. CDR3 in amino acids: CASSPGLGGPAFAGELFF. The CDR3 DNA sequence: TGTGCCAGCAGCCCGGGACTAGGTGGTCCCGCTTTTGCCGGGGAGCTGTTTTTT.

A remark on this clone: A single base separates this from a much larger clone, so it may be a read error. This chain joins TRBV6-5 and TRBJ1-6, with a possible D match to TRBD1 (5 bases). V dropped 2 bases and J dropped 6 bases, with 8 bases sitting between them. Germline-derived CDR1 and CDR2 are MNHEY and SVGAGI. The CDR3 extends over 14 amino acids. The CDR3 DNA sequence: TGTGCCAGCAGTTACATCCAGGGTAATTCACCCCTCCACTTT. This sequence encodes CASSYIQGNSPLHF.

Notes on this clone: Additional DNA sequences in this sample encode the identical CDR3. The chain carries TRBV5-1 and TRBJ2-5; D not certain. CDR1 and CDR2 from the germline V gene are SGHRS and YFSETQ. Trimming shortened V by 3 bases and J by 2 bases, and 8 bases separated the two germline ends. CDR3 length: 13 residues. The chain's CDR3 is CASSSTGQETQYF. CDR3 nucleotides: TGCGCCAGCAGCTCGACGGGTCAAGAGACCCAGTACTTC.

The chain uses TRBV10-3 and TRBJ2-7; 8 bases align to TRBD1. Per the germline V gene, CDR1 is ENHRY and CDR2 is SYGVKD. Trimming at V came to 11 bases and at J to 7 bases, leaving 13 bases not matched to a gene. This CDR3 contains 13 residues. The CDR3 nucleotides read TGTGCCGTCGCCGGGACAGGTGTTCAGGAGCAGTACGTC. Translating it yields CAVAGTGVQEQYV.

V gene TRBV6-1 combines with J gene TRBJ1-4, with TRBD1 matching over 7 bases. V dropped 2 bases and J dropped 11; count of bases not matched to a gene: 11. The CDR3 consists of 15 residues. Germline loops: CDR1 MNHNS, CDR2 SASEGT. The CDR3 is CASSETALGQAKLFF. DNA for the CDR3: TGTGCCAGCAGTGAAACCGCACTCGGACAGGCGAAACTGTTTTTT.

The chain couples TRBV11-3 to TRBJ2-1; 7 bases match TRBD1. There are 15 residues in the CDR3. The V gene end was trimmed by 5 bases and the J gene end by 3 bases; junction bases not matched to a gene: 7. Germline-derived CDR1 and CDR2 are SGHNT and YENEEA. Here the CDR3 reads CASSGTGVNYNEQFF. The CDR3 DNA reads TGTGCCAGCAGCGGAACAGGGGTAAACTACAATGAGCAGTTCTTC.

The chain joins TRBV7-3 to TRBJ2-1; 11 nucleotides match TRBD2. Unmatched junction bases numbered 8, after V lost 2 bases and J lost 8 bases. Germline CDR1 reads SGHTA; CDR2 reads FQGTGA. The CDR3 contains 16 residues. CDR3: CASSLDGTSGSYEQFF. CDR3 coding DNA: TGTGCCAGCAGCTTAGATGGGACTAGCGGTTCATATGAGCAGTTCTTC.

V and J are TRBV15 and TRBJ2-2, with 8 bases aligning to TRBD2. CDR3 size: 16 residues. Germline loops: CDR1 LNHNV, CDR2 YYDKDF (reference sequence). V lost 4 bases, J lost 5 bases, and 9 bases stayed unmatched. The CDR3 bases are TGTGCCACCAGCACGAGGGCGGGGGGCGGTACCGGGGAGCTGTTTTTT. Encoded protein: CATSTRAGGGTGELFF.

The J gene is TRBJ1-1, the V gene TRBV7-2, with TRBD1 as a possible D gene (5 bases). Germline values: CDR1 SGHTA, CDR2 FQGNSA. The CDR3 runs 15 residues. V lost 4 bases to trimming and J lost 0 bases, with 12 bases between them. The CDR3 region is CASSSLTVMNTEAFF. Written as DNA, the CDR3 is TGTGCCAGCAGCTCGTTGACAGTCATGAACACTGAAGCTTTCTTT.

J is TRBJ2-1 and V is TRBV9; 8 bases fit TRBD1. The trim removed 0 bases at V and 4 bases at J, leaving 9 bases unmatched. Looked up from germline, CDR1 is SGDLS and CDR2 is YYNGEE. This CDR3 comprises 17 residues. The CDR3 nucleotides are TGTGCCAGCAGCGTAGTTCCAGGGGGGACAGGTTACAATGAGCAGTTCTTC. It translates to CASSVVPGGTGYNEQFF.

The genes are TRBV21-1 and TRBJ2-2; the DNA was not compared with TRBD1, the D call given in the table. TRBV21-1 is a listed pseudogene. There are 17 residues in the CDR3. The CDR3 is CASCQLLDSSNTGELFF. Here the CDR3 DNA reads TGTGCCAGCTGCCAATTGTTGGACAGTTCGAACACCGGGGAGCTGTTTTTT.

The chain combines TRBV5-6 with TRBJ1-5, with 10 bases aligning to TRBD1. The germline gives CDR1 SGHDT, CDR2 YYEEEE. Trimming cost V 1 base and J 7 bases; bases outside gene matches: 8. The CDR3 loop spans 16 amino acids. The CDR3 nucleotides read TGTGCCAGCAGCTTGTCATTTGGGACAGGGGAACAGCCCCAGCATTTT. The encoded protein is CASSLSFGTGEQPQHF.

The chain joins TRBV27 to TRBJ2-7, with D perhaps TRBD2 (5 bases). The germline V and J ends were trimmed by 4 bases and 7 bases, with 17 bases remaining between them. The CDR3 is made up of 14 amino acids. Germline loops: CDR1 MNHEY, CDR2 SMNVEV (reference sequence). As DNA, the CDR3 is TGTGCCAGCAGTTGGAGGACGGACGCTAGTGAGCAGTACTTC. Its protein is CASSWRTDASEQYF.

This clone appeared a single time. The V call is TRBV5-6, the J call TRBJ1-3; D not certain. Per germline, CDR1 SGHDT and CDR2 YYEEEE. The CDR3 has 15 residues. V gave up 1 base and J gave up 4 bases, with 12 bases separating them. The CDR3 loop is CASSLSPGSGNTIYF. As DNA, the CDR3 is TGTGCCAGCAGCTTGTCTCCAGGTTCCGGAAACACCATATATTTT.

The genes are TRBV10-3 and TRBJ2-1, with 11 bases lining up with TRBD1. The germline V gene has CDR1 ENHRY and CDR2 SYGVKD. CDR3 length equals 15 residues. J lost 8 bases, V lost 5 bases, and 8 bases had no gene match. CDR3 sequence (DNA): TGTGCCATCAGTACCGGGACAGGGGGTCGGGATGAGCAGTTCTTC. Its translation is CAISTGTGGRDEQFF.